What follows is one TCR beta chain and its context. CDR1 and CDR2 from the germline V gene are MRHNA and SNTAGT. This CDR3 spans 15 amino acids. The trim removed 5 bases at V and 2 bases at J, leaving 4 bases unmatched. The data originate from a study of radiotherapy plus CTLA-4 blockade in lung cancer. Some clones are missing from TCRdb's copy, which holds only in-frame ones; the method was immunoSEQ multiplex PCR. The table has fewer than 100,000 clones, less than 90% seen once. The study gave focal radiation plus ipilimumab CTLA-4 blockade to patients with chemo-refractory metastatic non-small-cell lung cancer.

Sample: peripheral blood, taken from a patient treated with radiotherapy plus ipilimumab. The chain carries TRBV6-4 and TRBJ2-2, with 8 bases that match TRBD2. This sequence originates from a human donor with non-small cell lung cancer who had stable disease on radiotherapy plus ipilimumab. The CDR3 DNA sequence: TGTGCCAGCAGTTCTACTAGCGGAAACACCGGGGAGCTGTTTTTT. Protein sequence: CASSSTSGNTGELFF.